A single sample is the source of the 26 T cell receptor beta chains below, sequenced in a study of blood T cell repertoires in COVID-19. The data were produced by immunoSEQ multiplex PCR, yet TCRdb's version contains in-frame clones alone and is incomplete. The sample lists around 170,000 clones, roughly 80% occurring once. Source material: PBMCs or T cells enriched from blood (not recorded which). These receptors were taken from a man between 60 and 75 years old who had been exposed to COVID-19.

The chain recombines TRBV14 with TRBJ2-1; 8 bases line up with TRBD1. The V gene's germline CDR1 is SGHDN and CDR2 FVKESK. This CDR3 contains 18 residues. Trimming cost V 4 bases and J 1 base; bases outside gene matches: 12. Here the CDR3 reads CASSPTMSDRGSYNEQFF. CDR3 coding DNA: TGTGCCAGCAGCCCCACTATGAGTGACAGGGGTTCCTACAATGAGCAGTTCTTC.

The V call is TRBV9, the J call TRBJ1-4; 7 bases fit TRBD1. This CDR3 has 15 amino acids. With V trimmed by 0 bases and J by 8 bases, 7 bases remained unmatched. The germline CDR1 and CDR2 sequences are SGDLS and YYNGEE. DNA for the CDR3: TGTGCCAGCAGCGTAGGACAGGGCGCATGGGAAAAACTGTTTTTT. Encoded protein: CASSVGQGAWEKLFF.

The chain combines TRBV19 with TRBJ1-1; TRBD1 might be the D (6 bases). CDR3 length equals 13 residues. Trimming took 3 bases from V and 3 from J, leaving 8 bases between them. Germline V gene data show CDR1 as LNHDA and CDR2 as SQIVND (reference sequence). CDR3 sequence reads: CASSMKGDTEAFF. DNA of the CDR3: TGTGCCAGTAGTATGAAGGGGGACACTGAAGCTTTCTTT.

This clone was detected only a few times. The gene calls are TRBV6-5 and TRBJ1-1, with 8 bases matching TRBD1. Germline V gives CDR1 MNHEY, CDR2 SVGAGI. V dropped 7 bases and J dropped 8; count of bases not matched to a gene: 3. The CDR3 is 11 amino acids. Written as DNA, the CDR3 is TGTGCCAGCAAGCGACAGGGGGAAGCTTTCTTT. Its protein product is CASKRQGEAFF.

The rearrangement joins TRBV7-2 to TRBJ1-2; 10 bases are shared with TRBD1. V lost 1 base and J lost 4; bases outside the gene matches: 9. This CDR3 spans 17 amino acids. Germline-derived CDR1 and CDR2 are SGHTA and FQGNSA. CDR3 nucleotide sequence: TGTGCCAGCAGCTTAGTGGGGGGGACAGGGGATAGCTATGGCTACACCTTC. It encodes CASSLVGGTGDSYGYTF.

This chain uses TRBV28 with TRBJ1-5, with unresolved D. The germline V gene encodes CDR1 MDHEN and CDR2 SYDVKM. Trimming left V 6 bases short and J 3 bases short, with 18 bases between. CDR3 length: 16 residues. Written as DNA, the CDR3 is TGTGCCAGCAGCCTCGCCGGCAGGATTGACAATCAGCCCCAGCATTTT. This sequence encodes CASSLAGRIDNQPQHF.

V gene TRBV2 combines with J gene TRBJ2-7, with TRBD1 matching over 7 bases. CDR3 length: 13 residues. The V segment lost 5 bases and the J segment 5 bases; nucleotides outside the gene matches: 6. Germline CDR1 is SNHLY and CDR2 is FYNNEI. The CDR3 nucleotides read TGTGCCAGCAGTCTCGACAGGGCCCACGAGCAGTACTTC. Its translation is CASSLDRAHEQYF.

This chain uses TRBV7-2 with TRBJ2-7, with 7 nucleotides matching TRBD1. CDR1 and CDR2 (germline): SGHTA, FQGNSA. The CDR3 loop spans 14 amino acids. The V gene end was trimmed by 0 bases and the J gene end by 7 bases; junction bases not matched to a gene: 6. The CDR3 nucleotides read TGTGCCAGCAGCTTAGCCCGGGACAGCCTGGAGCAGTACTTC. It specifies CASSLARDSLEQYF.

This clone was seen ten or more times. The J gene is TRBJ2-7, the V gene TRBV28; 11 bases are a match to TRBD1. CDR3 length: 15 residues. Germline trimming cut 6 bases from V and 6 bases from J; bases unmatched to any gene: 10. Germline CDR1 is MDHEN and CDR2 is SYDVKM. As DNA, the CDR3 is TGTGCCAGCAGGGCATCGGACAGGGGGCCTGCCGAGCAGTACTTC. It yields the protein CASRASDRGPAEQYF. The full variable domain, in which reference TRBV28 and TRBJ2-7 provide the parts outside the CDR3, is DVKVTQSSRYLVKRTGEKVFLECVQDMDHENMFWYRQDPGLGLRLIYFSYDVKMKEKGDIPEGYSVSREKKERFSLILESASTNQTSMYLCASRASDRGPAEQYFGPGTRLTVT.

The chain uses TRBV28 and TRBJ1-1; TRBD1 matches 8 bases. V lost 5 bases and J lost 6; bases outside the gene matches: 8. The CDR3 runs to 14 residues. CDR1 is MDHEN, CDR2 SYDVKM, per germline. CDR3 bases: TGTGCCAGCAGTCCAACAGGGGGTAGGGCTGAAGCTTTCTTT. It specifies CASSPTGGRAEAFF.

The chain employs TRBV27 and TRBJ2-2, with 13 bases identical to TRBD2. The J segment lost 8 bases and the V segment lost 8 bases, leaving 8 bases of the junction unmatched. The CDR3 covers 15 residues. The germline V gene encodes CDR1 MNHEY and CDR2 SMNVEV (reference sequence). The CDR3 DNA sequence: TGTGCCAGCTCAGGGGGACTAGCGGGGCGGGGGGAGCTGTTTTTT. Translated: CASSGGLAGRGELFF.

The chain combines TRBV2 with TRBJ2-5; TRBD2 agrees at 7 bases. CDR3 size: 13 residues. Germline V lookup: CDR1 SNHLY, CDR2 FYNNEI. J gave up 1 base and V 7 bases, and 3 bases lay outside the gene matches. CDR3 DNA: TGTGCCAGCAAACTAGCGAGCCAAGAGACCCAGTACTTC. As protein: CASKLASQETQYF.

This sequence joins TRBV5-6 and TRBJ2-7; 7 bases align to TRBD2. The ends lost 3 bases at V and 6 bases at J; junction bases unmatched: 6. CDR1 and CDR2 (germline): SGHDT, YYEEEE. The length of the CDR3 is 13 residues. CDR3 DNA sequence: TGTGCCAGCAGCTCCCTGGCGGGGGTCGAGCAGTACTTC. Translating gives CASSSLAGVEQYF.

V usage is TRBV6-1 and J usage is TRBJ2-5; D may be TRBD2 (6 bases). CDR1 is MNHNS, CDR2 SASEGT, per germline. The CDR3 totals 13 residues. Trimming took 1 base from V and 4 from J, leaving 7 bases between them. CDR3 nucleotide sequence: TGTGCCAGCAGTGAAGGGGGGGTAGAGACCCAGTACTTC. Encoded protein: CASSEGGVETQYF.

The V gene is TRBV3-1 (or the pseudogene TRBV3-2), the J gene TRBJ2-5; 7 bases fit TRBD2. Germline lookup yields CDR1 LGHDT and CDR2 YNNKEL (reference sequence). The CDR3 runs 15 residues. V shed 0 bases and J 1 base; nucleotides not matched to a gene: 2. For the CDR3, the DNA is TGTGCCAGCAGCCAAGATGGACTAGGCCAAGAGACCCAGTACTTC. As protein: CASSQDGLGQETQYF.

The chain is built from TRBV30 and TRBJ1-5, with D tentatively TRBD1 (5 bases). Germline CDR1 GTSNPN, CDR2 SVGIG (reference sequence). V was shortened by 0 bases and J by 5 bases, with 8 bases between the two germline ends. This CDR3 region has 13 residues. The CDR3 DNA sequence: TGTGCCTGGAGTGTAGGGGTGGATCAGCCCCAGCATTTT. Protein product: CAWSVGVDQPQHF.

In this sample, this clone turned up many times. The rearrangement joins TRBV24-1 to TRBJ1-2; D may be TRBD1 (5 bases). Trimming cost V 7 bases and J 7 bases, with 9 bases left between them. The CDR3 length is 11 residues. Looked up from germline, CDR1 is KGHDR and CDR2 is SFDVKD. The chain's CDR3 is CATSAGFGYTF. CDR3 sequence (DNA): TGTGCCACCAGCGCAGGGTTTGGCTACACCTTC.

The chain carries TRBV14 and TRBJ1-2; 7 bases line up with TRBD1. CDR1 is SGHDN, CDR2 FVKESK, per germline. Trimming took 5 bases from V and 8 from J; bases not matched to a gene: 8. This CDR3 has 13 amino acids. The DNA for the CDR3 is TGTGCCAGCAGCTCCGACAGGGCAGGAGGCTACACCTTC. It specifies CASSSDRAGGYTF.

In this sample, this clone turned up once. The chain is built from TRBV11-3 and TRBJ2-2; 7 bases align to TRBD2. V lost 5 bases, J lost 5 bases, and 11 bases stayed unmatched. Germline assignment: CDR1 SGHNT and CDR2 YENEEA. This CDR3 has 16 residues. The CDR3, as DNA: TGTGCCAGCAGCACAAACCCCGGGACTATAACCGGGGAGCTGTTTTTT. Encoded protein: CASSTNPGTITGELFF.

The V and J genes are TRBV30 and TRBJ2-3, with D perhaps TRBD1 (5 bases). Trimming shortened V by 2 bases and J by 2 bases, and 14 bases separated the two germline ends. The CDR3 covers 15 residues. The germline V gene has CDR1 GTSNPN and CDR2 SVGIG (reference sequence). The CDR3 sequence is CAWSWGRANTDTQYF. The CDR3 DNA sequence: TGTGCCTGGAGTTGGGGCAGGGCTAACACAGATACGCAGTATTTT. The whole variable domain, remainder taken from reference TRBV30 and TRBJ2-3, is SQTIHQWPATLVQPVGSPLSLECTVEGTSNPNLYWYRQAAGRGLQLLFYSVGIGQISSEVPQNLSASRPQDRQFILSSKKLLLSDSGFYLCAWSWGRANTDTQYFGPGTRLTVL.

The genes are TRBV20-1 and TRBJ1-1; D is undetermined. This CDR3 comprises 11 residues. V was pared by 5 bases and J by 8 bases, with 12 bases between. Germline CDR1 and CDR2: DFQATT and SNEGSKA (reference sequence). CDR3: CSALFHAEAFF. CDR3 sequence (DNA): TGCAGTGCTCTTTTCCACGCGGAAGCTTTCTTT.

The chain links TRBV2 to TRBJ1-4; D unclear. Germline CDR1 reads SNHLY; CDR2 reads FYNNEI. The CDR3 covers 14 residues. Trimming cost V 0 bases and J 6 bases, with 8 bases left between them. The CDR3 is CASSEARVDEKLFF. The CDR3 DNA reads as TGTGCCAGCAGTGAAGCGCGGGTTGATGAAAAACTGTTTTTT. Variable domain in full (rest from reference TRBV2 and TRBJ1-4): EPEVTQTPSHQVTQMGQEVILRCVPISNHLYFYWYRQILGQKVEFLVSFYNNEISEKSEIFDDQFSVERPDGSNFTLKIRSTKLEDSAMYFCASSEARVDEKLFFGSGTQLSVL.

The chain joins TRBV12-5 to TRBJ2-1; TRBD1 matches at 11 bases. This CDR3 has 14 amino acids. From germline, CDR1 is LGHNT and CDR2 FRNRAP. Trimming removed 6 bases from V and 7 bases from J; junction bases left unmatched: 5. This CDR3 reads CASGPGQGANEQFF. The CDR3 region has the DNA TGTGCTAGTGGCCCAGGACAGGGGGCGAATGAGCAGTTCTTC. Based on the CDR3 plus reference TRBV12-5 and TRBJ2-1, the full variable domain is DARVTQTPRHKVTEMGQEVTMRCQPILGHNTVFWYRQTMMQGLELLAYFRNRAPLDDSGMPKDRFSAEMPDATLATLKIQPSEPRDSAVYFCASGPGQGANEQFFGPGTRLTVL.

The rearrangement joins TRBV7-2 to TRBJ2-7, with D unresolved. V was trimmed by 1 base and J by 5 bases, leaving 15 bases between them. This CDR3 spans 15 amino acids. Germline CDR1 reads SGHTA; CDR2 reads FQGNSA. In DNA form, the CDR3 reads TGTGCCAGCAGCTTAGGTACCGAGGTTTACCACGAGCAGTACTTC. Protein sequence: CASSLGTEVYHEQYF.

The chain joins TRBV27 to TRBJ2-3; TRBD1 matches 8 bases. This CDR3 is built from 16 residues. CDR1 is MNHEY, CDR2 SMNVEV, per germline (reference sequence). J lost 5 bases, V lost 6 bases, and 13 bases had no gene match. Here the CDR3 reads CASSQNRGSREDTQYF. Written as DNA, the CDR3 is TGTGCCAGCAGCCAGAACAGGGGGTCGCGGGAAGATACGCAGTATTTT.

The chain employs TRBV5-6 and TRBJ2-7; 7 positions match TRBD1. The CDR3 loop spans 15 amino acids. The germline CDR1 and CDR2 sequences are SGHDT and YYEEEE. The V segment lost 2 bases and the J segment 4 bases; nucleotides outside the gene matches: 9. The CDR3 nucleotides are TGTGCCAGCAGCTTAACCGGGACAGACCATTACGAGCAGTACTTC. The encoded protein is CASSLTGTDHYEQYF.